Reported below is one T cell receptor (beta chain). Its antigen is not identified. The adjacent normal breast tissue was taken roughly 1.8-4.5 cm from the tumor. The V and J ends lost 1 base and 4 bases respectively, with 22 bases between them. This CDR3 is built from 18 residues. The germline CDR1 and CDR2 sequences are SGHVS and FNYEAQ. This entry is derived from a study of early stage breast cancer tumors. Study-level points and caveats: Most shared enriched TCRB sequences were commonly generated ones.

Sequencing used immunoSEQ multiplex PCR; TCRdb keeps in-frame clones, though not all of them. This sample has about 9,700 clones, with about four fifths found just once. The chain uses TRBV7-6 and TRBJ1-1; D may be TRBD1 (6 bases). Sequencing was carried out using normal breast tissue next to the tumor. This receptor was identified in a middle-aged person with breast cancer. The CDR3, as DNA: TGTGCCAGCAGCTTAGGGCTAGGGCGGGGGCGATTAGGCACTGAAGCTTTCTTT. Amino acids: CASSLGLGRGRLGTEAFF.